Listed below are T cell receptor beta chains from one sample, sequenced in a study of blood T cell repertoires in COVID-19. Assay: immunoSEQ multiplex PCR; the TCRdb copy retains only in-frame clones and omits some. The repertoire holds some 88,000 clones, with 75% to 90% as singletons. Sequenced material: peripheral blood. The receptors were sampled from a man aged 60 to 69 with acute or convalescent COVID-19. CDR3s include the opening cysteine and the closing phenylalanine or tryptophan.

v_call	j_call	cdr3_aa
TRBV6-2/TRBV6-3	TRBJ2-5	CASSLLGAGETQYF
TRBV15	TRBJ1-6	CATSRDTGSDSPLHF
TRBV19	TRBJ1-5	CASSNYRGQGQPQHF
TRBV4-3	TRBJ1-2	CASSRTTGALPRLYGYTF
TRBV7-9	TRBJ1-5	CASSLRGNQPQHF
TRBV10-3	TRBJ2-1	CAIREGADEQFF
TRBV7-9	TRBJ1-6	CASSKGAWNSPLHF
TRBV7-8	TRBJ1-3	CASSYHSGNTIYF
TRBV5-1	TRBJ2-1	CASSRELSSYNEQFF
TRBV7-7	TRBJ2-3	CASSLLAGVPDTQYF
TRBV14	TRBJ2-1	CASSQGILAGVRHEQFF
TRBV19	TRBJ1-1	CASSIEPGWFAEAFF
TRBV7-2	TRBJ1-3	CASNPGGSGNTIYF
TRBV29-1	TRBJ1-2	CSAHGPEGRDYGYTF
TRBV10-3	TRBJ2-6	CAIGGAKVQNSGANVLTF
TRBV15	TRBJ2-6	CATSRHGSGANVLTF
TRBV12-3/TRBV12-4	TRBJ1-5	CASRIDTNQPQHF
TRBV7-2	TRBJ1-2	CASSLRVSHGYTF
TRBV7-9	TRBJ1-2	CASSLVETGGYTF
TRBV6-1	TRBJ2-2	CASSESQVPGELFF
TRBV7-2	TRBJ2-2	CASSFLGANTGELFF
TRBV15	TRBJ1-3	CATSRDNRGGNTIYF
TRBV7-2	TRBJ1-2	CASSLGGAIRGNYGYTF
TRBV7-9	TRBJ2-7	CASSPPFRTGYEQYF
TRBV2	TRBJ2-4	CASSERLGTGTVMGDIQYF
TRBV6-6	TRBJ1-4	CASNKGWEEKLFF
TRBV2	TRBJ1-2	CASSPSRGQYYSYTF
TRBV24-1	TRBJ2-2	CATSDFASGGTGELFF
TRBV5-1	TRBJ1-2	CASRVGGGHGYTF
TRBV9	TRBJ2-1	CASSVAMSSYNEQFF
TRBV7-2	TRBJ2-5	CASSFWTGKETQYF
TRBV4-1	TRBJ1-4	CASSPQGYEKLFF
TRBV5-6	TRBJ2-3	CASSSSGTSGRTDTQYF
TRBV18	TRBJ1-2	CASSPPGGGYGYTF
TRBV19	TRBJ1-2	CASSPSAPGYGYTF
TRBV30	TRBJ2-5	CAWSAGSRAQYF
TRBV7-2	TRBJ1-6	CASSPRQGNNSPLHF
TRBV4-1	TRBJ2-7	CASSPPLAGAYEQYF
TRBV27	TRBJ2-3	CASCQRGVADTQYF
TRBV6-2/TRBV6-3	TRBJ2-4	CASSNRAFGKNIQYF
TRBV4-1	TRBJ2-1	CASSQGPGERSNEQFF
TRBV12-3/TRBV12-4	TRBJ2-1	CASREGTPREQFF
TRBV3-1/TRBV3-2	TRBJ2-3	CASSQTGGGTDTQYF
TRBV30	TRBJ1-1	CAWSVGTPPKAFF
TRBV6-2/TRBV6-3	TRBJ1-1	CASSSERTEAFF
TRBV6-4	TRBJ1-1	CASKGQAMNTEAFF
TRBV30	TRBJ1-2	CAWSQYSGYGYTF
TRBV5-4	TRBJ2-5	CASSSRQGARETQYF